The 27 T cell receptor beta chains below all came from one sample that was sequenced in a study of cytomegalovirus exposure and HLA in healthy donors. The PCR made use of 60 Vbeta and 13 Jbeta primers. Profiling relied on immunoSEQ multiplex PCR, and the TCRdb table lists in-frame clones only, not all of them. With roughly 82,000 clones in the sample, the ten largest clones hold over 1.2%. Specimen: PBMCs. The receptors here all came from a woman aged 55-70 years in good health and CMV-seronegative.

This sequence joins TRBV28 and TRBJ1-2; no clear D. CDR3 length: 12 residues. The germline CDR1 and CDR2 sequences are MDHEN and SYDVKM. V was cut by 7 bases and J by 8 bases, with 14 bases left in between. CDR3 sequence: CASTTGEYGYTF. CDR3 DNA sequence: TGTGCCAGCACCACGGGAGAGTACGGCTACACCTTC.

The chain employs TRBV6-1 and TRBJ1-3; D not certain. The length of the CDR3 is 15 residues. Deletions cut 5 bases from V and 3 bases from J, with 14 bases between. Germline lookup yields CDR1 MNHNS and CDR2 SASEGT. The CDR3 sequence is CASSSPGFVGNTIYF. The CDR3 DNA sequence: TGTGCCAGCAGTTCTCCAGGCTTCGTTGGAAACACCATATATTTT.

J is TRBJ1-2 and V is TRBV7-9, with D unresolved. V was shortened by 5 bases and J by 8 bases, with 9 bases between the two germline ends. Germline-derived CDR1 and CDR2 are SEHNR and FQNEAQ (reference sequence). The CDR3 has 11 amino acids. The CDR3: CASSQAEGYTF. DNA for the CDR3: TGTGCCAGCAGCCAGGCTGAAGGCTACACCTTC.

The chain carries TRBV19 and TRBJ2-1, with D perhaps matching TRBD1 (5 bases). Per germline, CDR1 LNHDA and CDR2 SQIVND (reference sequence). The CDR3 covers 16 residues. The V and J ends lost 6 bases and 4 bases respectively, with 19 bases between them. CDR3 residues: CASSRHQGFTYNEQFF. Written as DNA, the CDR3 is TGTGCCAGTAGCCGTCACCAGGGCTTTACTTACAATGAGCAGTTCTTC.

The CDR3, as DNA: TGTGCCTGGACTAAGGTGGTAGGGGAAGAGACCCAGTACTTC. Its protein is CAWTKVVGEETQYF. The rearrangement joins TRBV30 to TRBJ2-5; the D gene is possibly TRBD1 (5 bases). Germline V gives CDR1 GTSNPN, CDR2 SVGIG (reference sequence). This CDR3 comprises 14 residues. V lost 4 bases to trimming and J lost 3 bases, with 15 bases between them.

The CDR3 region has the DNA TGTGCCAGCAGTGTCGGGGATTACTCTGGAAACACCATATATTTT. Translating it yields CASSVGDYSGNTIYF. The rearrangement links TRBV28 to TRBJ1-3, with D unresolved. The germline gives CDR1 MDHEN, CDR2 SYDVKM. V was shortened by 5 bases and J by 0 bases, with 11 bases between the two germline ends. The CDR3 extends over 15 amino acids.

This sequence joins TRBV7-3 and TRBJ2-7; D perhaps matches TRBD2 (6 bases). The germline CDR1 and CDR2 sequences are SGHTA and FQGTGA. The CDR3 covers 15 residues. Trimming removed 5 bases at V and 1 base at J, with 15 bases between. CDR3 amino acids: CASSPVPTSSYEQYF. CDR3 sequence (DNA): TGTGCCAGCAGCCCCGTCCCGACTAGTTCCTACGAGCAGTACTTC.

The chain joins TRBV6-4 to TRBJ2-2; the D gene is possibly TRBD2 (5 bases). Germline CDR1 MRHNA, CDR2 SNTAGT. The CDR3 has 14 residues. The V gene lost 7 bases and the J gene lost 4 bases, with 13 bases spanning the gap. The CDR3 region is CASTPFAGTGELFF. CDR3 nucleotides: TGTGCCAGCACCCCTTTCGCGGGCACCGGGGAGCTGTTTTTT.

V gene TRBV7-2 combines with J gene TRBJ2-3, with 9 bases lining up with TRBD2. CDR1 is SGHTA, CDR2 FQGNSA, per germline. CDR3 length: 14 amino acids. Unmatched junction bases numbered 10, after V lost 6 bases and J lost 9 bases. CDR3 coding DNA: TGTGCCAGCAGACCCTATATGAGCGGGGGGACGCAGTATTTT. This gives the protein CASRPYMSGGTQYF.

The chain employs TRBV5-1 and TRBJ2-7; weak D call: TRBD2 (5 bases). Between the trimmed V and J ends, which lost 4 bases and 6 bases, there was a span of 23 bases. CDR3 length: 16 amino acids. The germline V gene has CDR1 SGHRS and CDR2 YFSETQ. The CDR3 nucleotides read TGCGCCAGCAGCCCGGTATCGGGCGGCGGGCGTTCCGAGCAGTACTTC. Encoded protein: CASSPVSGGGRSEQYF.

The chain has TRBV18 and TRBJ1-2; D is unclear. V was trimmed by 1 base and J by 5 bases, leaving 11 bases between them. This CDR3 has 14 residues. Germline CDR1 and CDR2: KGHSH and LQKENI. CDR3 nucleotide sequence: TGTGCCAGCTCACCACTCACTGGTGTTTATGGCTACACCTTC. This encodes CASSPLTGVYGYTF.

This chain links TRBV6-6 with TRBJ1-2, with TRBD1 matching over 7 bases. The CDR3 runs 14 residues. With 6 bases clipped from V and 7 bases from J, the junction kept 11 bases outside the gene matches. Germline V gene data show CDR1 as MNHNY and CDR2 as SVGAGI (reference sequence). CDR3 residues: CASSAGTAEPGYTF. The CDR3 coding sequence is TGTGCCAGCAGCGCCGGGACAGCCGAACCTGGCTACACCTTC.

With respect to this clone: This sample also contains other DNA sequences that code for the same CDR3. The chain combines TRBV28 with TRBJ2-5, with D maybe TRBD1 (6 bases). The V and J ends lost 5 bases and 4 bases respectively, with 11 bases between them. Germline-derived CDR1 and CDR2 are MDHEN and SYDVKM. The CDR3 totals 13 residues. CDR3 sequence reads: CASSQGGRETQYF. In nucleotides, the CDR3 is TGTGCCAGCAGTCAAGGGGGTCGAGAGACCCAGTACTTC.

J is TRBJ2-3 and V is TRBV5-1; 8 bases align to TRBD2. CDR3 length: 14 residues. The V gene end was trimmed by 0 bases and the J gene end by 5 bases; junction bases not matched to a gene: 2. Germline V CDR1 and CDR2: SGHRS, YFSETQ. CDR3 region: CASSLGGLGDTQYF. CDR3 nucleotides: TGCGCCAGCAGCTTGGGGGGACTAGGAGATACGCAGTATTTT.

V is TRBV11-1 and J is TRBJ2-3, with TRBD2 identical over 13 bases. CDR3 length equals 17 residues. The junction had 8 bases not matched to a gene; V was cut back by 3 bases and J by 5 bases. Per the germline V gene, CDR1 is SGHAT and CDR2 is FQDESV (reference sequence). The CDR3 sequence: CASSFTPLAGGEDTQYF. The CDR3 DNA reads TGTGCCAGCAGCTTCACTCCACTAGCGGGAGGGGAAGATACGCAGTATTTT.

The rearrangement links TRBV10-3 to TRBJ1-1, with 11 bases matching TRBD1. The CDR3 has 14 residues. From germline, CDR1 is ENHRY and CDR2 SYGVKD. V lost 8 bases to trimming and J lost 2 bases; unmatched junction nucleotides: 4. DNA for the CDR3: TGTGCCATCGGACAGGGGGCTAGAAACACTGAAGCTTTCTTT. It specifies CAIGQGARNTEAFF.

The chain recombines TRBV28 with TRBJ2-1; D unresolved. With 3 bases removed from V and 0 bases from J, the gap between germline ends came to 12 bases. This CDR3 is built from 16 residues. Germline CDR1 is MDHEN and CDR2 is SYDVKM. DNA for the CDR3: TGTGCCAGCAGTTTTATCGCCTCGAGCTCCTACAATGAGCAGTTCTTC. It encodes CASSFIASSSYNEQFF.

This chain connects TRBV5-4 to TRBJ1-2, with D possibly being TRBD1 (6 bases). The ends were cut back, 4 bases at V and 8 bases at J, with 21 bases in the middle. Germline V gene lookup returns CDR1 SGHNT and CDR2 YYREEE (reference sequence). The CDR3 consists of 15 residues. The DNA of the CDR3 is TGTGCCAGCAGCGGGAACCAACAGGGCCTCGAGGGCTACACCTTC. Its protein product is CASSGNQQGLEGYTF.

This chain uses TRBV19 with TRBJ1-5; TRBD1 aligns across 8 bases. Germline V lookup: CDR1 LNHDA, CDR2 SQIVND (reference sequence). The CDR3 runs 14 residues. The ends lost 5 bases at V and 2 bases at J; junction bases unmatched: 2. The CDR3 nucleotides are TGTGCCAGTAGTGGACAGGGAGGCAATCAGCCCCAGCATTTT. This codes for CASSGQGGNQPQHF.

The genes are TRBV7-2 and TRBJ2-5, with D uncertain. The CDR3 runs 13 residues. V lost 2 bases, J lost 1 base, and 5 bases lay in between. CDR1 and CDR2 (germline): SGHTA, FQGNSA. The CDR3 sequence: CASSLLSQETQYF. The CDR3 region has the DNA TGTGCCAGCAGCTTACTTAGCCAAGAGACCCAGTACTTC.

The chain recombines TRBV5-4 with TRBJ2-1; 7 nucleotides match TRBD1. Germline CDR1 SGHNT, CDR2 YYREEE (reference sequence). Trimming at V came to 2 bases and at J to 0 bases, leaving 11 bases not matched to a gene. The CDR3 contains 18 residues. The CDR3 DNA follows: TGTGCCAGCAGCTTATGGGGGTGGGGACAGTCCTCCTACAATGAGCAGTTCTTC. Translating gives CASSLWGWGQSSYNEQFF.

This sequence joins TRBV19 and TRBJ2-1, with a weak D call TRBD2 (6 bases). Germline V lookup: CDR1 LNHDA, CDR2 SQIVND (reference sequence). The CDR3 totals 14 residues. The ends were cut back, 6 bases at V and 4 bases at J, with 13 bases in the middle. CDR3 nucleotides: TGTGCCAGTAGGGAAGCGGAGGGGTACAATGAGCAGTTCTTC. Its protein is CASREAEGYNEQFF.

The rearrangement links TRBV4-3 to TRBJ2-1, with 9 bases fitting TRBD1. Germline V gives CDR1 LGHNA, CDR2 YSLEER. The V and J ends lost 2 bases and 4 bases, in that order; junction bases with no gene match: 6. The CDR3 loop spans 16 amino acids. The CDR3 is CASSQKADRGYNEQFF. The CDR3 DNA is TGCGCCAGCAGCCAAAAGGCGGACAGGGGATACAATGAGCAGTTCTTC.

V gene TRBV5-6 combines with J gene TRBJ1-6; D unresolved. CDR1 is SGHDT and CDR2 is YYEEEE in the germline V gene. The length of the CDR3 is 13 residues. V dropped 2 bases and J dropped 4 bases, with 4 bases sitting between them. The CDR3 reads CASSFNYNSPLHF. As DNA, the CDR3 is TGTGCCAGCAGCTTTAATTATAATTCACCCCTCCACTTT.

The rearrangement joins TRBV6-5 to TRBJ2-1; 9 nucleotides line up with TRBD1. The CDR3 is 14 residues long. After removal of 6 bases from V and 4 bases from J, the junction contained 4 bases not matched to a gene. Germline assignment: CDR1 MNHEY and CDR2 SVGAGI. CDR3 nucleotide sequence: TGTGCCAGCAGAGCCGGGACAGGGTACAATGAGCAGTTCTTC. It translates to CASRAGTGYNEQFF.

J is TRBJ1-1 and V is TRBV6-4, with D uncertain. V lost 5 bases and J 2 bases, leaving 9 bases between the germline ends. The CDR3 is 13 residues long. Per the germline V gene, CDR1 is MRHNA and CDR2 is SNTAGT. The CDR3 reads CASSHNINTEAFF. The CDR3 DNA follows: TGTGCCAGCAGTCACAATATCAACACTGAAGCTTTCTTT.

The genes are TRBV6-1 and TRBJ1-2; TRBD1 matches at 7 bases. This CDR3 contains 12 residues. The V gene end was trimmed by 6 bases and the J gene end by 9 bases; junction bases not matched to a gene: 7. Germline V gene data show CDR1 as MNHNS and CDR2 as SASEGT. The DNA for the CDR3 is TGTGCCAGCAGGGGGGACAGTCATAGCTACACCTTC. This codes for CASRGDSHSYTF.